What follows are 22 T cell receptor beta chains derived from one specimen sequenced in a study of OX40 agonist ivuxolimab in advanced cancers. TCRdb's copy holds only in-frame clones and misses some; the assay was immunoSEQ multiplex PCR. The sample includes about 55,000 clones, 77% of them seen just once. The source was CD4+ or CD8+ T cells sorted from blood, collected in a trial of the OX40 agonist ivuxolimab. The source of these receptors is an adult with an advanced solid tumor such as melanoma, head and neck, liver or kidney cancer.

This clone was observed a few times. The J gene is TRBJ2-1, the V gene TRBV5-1; D is possibly TRBD1 (6 bases). The germline gives CDR1 SGHRS, CDR2 YFSETQ. V was clipped by 5 bases and J by 0 bases, with 9 bases between them. This CDR3 has 14 residues. CDR3 residues: CASSEGGSYNEQFF. The CDR3 DNA follows: TGCGCCAGCAGTGAAGGGGGCTCCTACAATGAGCAGTTCTTC. Looking up the rest from reference TRBV5-1 and TRBJ2-1 gives the full variable domain: KAGVTQTPRYLIKTRGQQVTLSCSPISGHRSVSWYQQTPGQGLQFLFEYFSETQRNKGNFPGRFSGRQFSNSRSEMNVSTLELGDSALYLCASSEGGSYNEQFFGPGTRLTVL.

This clone was counted only a few times. The V gene is TRBV4-1, the J gene TRBJ2-1; D is unresolved. The CDR3 is made up of 12 amino acids. V was clipped by 6 bases and J by 7 bases, with 10 bases between them. The germline gives CDR1 MGHRA, CDR2 YSYEKL. CDR3 sequence reads: CASSRTFNEQFF. CDR3 nucleotide sequence: TGCGCCAGCAGTCGGACGTTTAATGAGCAGTTCTTC.

The rearrangement joins TRBV7-3 to TRBJ2-1; 13 bases line up with TRBD2. This CDR3 is built from 17 residues. The V and J ends lost 2 bases and 8 bases, in that order; junction bases with no gene match: 9. Germline CDR1 reads SGHTA; CDR2 reads FQGTGA. Written as DNA, the CDR3 is TGTGCCAGCAGCTTAGGTCTCGGGACTAGCGGGAATCATGAGCAGTTCTTC. Its translation is CASSLGLGTSGNHEQFF.

Only a few counts were recorded for this clone. V and J are TRBV7-8 and TRBJ1-6; D unclear. V dropped 1 base and J dropped 9 bases, with 7 bases sitting between them. This CDR3 spans 13 amino acids. Per germline, CDR1 SGHVS and CDR2 FQNEAQ. For the CDR3, the DNA is TGTGCCAGCAGCTTAGTAGAGGGTTCACCCCTCCACTTT. Protein: CASSLVEGSPLHF.

The V and J genes are TRBV6-1 and TRBJ1-6; D might be TRBD1 (5 bases). There are 12 residues in the CDR3. Germline assignment: CDR1 MNHNS and CDR2 SASEGT. With 10 bases removed from V and 7 bases from J, the gap between germline ends came to 11 bases. The CDR3, as DNA: TGTGCCACCTGGGACGGCAATTCACCCCTCCACTTT. Amino acid sequence: CATWDGNSPLHF.

This chain connects TRBV19 to TRBJ1-4; weak D call: TRBD1 (5 bases). The CDR3 spans 13 residues. Germline V gives CDR1 LNHDA, CDR2 SQIVND (reference sequence). Trimming pared 5 bases from V and 4 bases from J, leaving 8 bases between. This CDR3 is CASSPGNNEKLFF. In DNA form, the CDR3 reads TGTGCCAGTAGTCCAGGGAATAATGAAAAACTGTTTTTT. Full variable domain (remainder filled in from reference TRBV19 and TRBJ1-4): DGGITQSPKYLFRKEGQNVTLSCEQNLNHDAMYWYRQDPGQGLRLIYYSQIVNDFQKGDIAEGYSVSREKKESFPLTVTSAQKNPTAFYLCASSPGNNEKLFFGSGTQLSVL.

The chain recombines TRBV10-3 with TRBJ2-7; 12 bases align to TRBD2. Trimming took 4 bases from V and 3 from J; bases not matched to a gene: 1. The CDR3 consists of 14 residues. CDR1 ENHRY and CDR2 SYGVKD come from the germline V gene. The CDR3 DNA reads as TGTGCCATCAGTGGGACTAGCGGGGTCTACGAGCAGTACTTC. This encodes CAISGTSGVYEQYF.

V is TRBV27 and J is TRBJ2-2; a weak D match, TRBD1 (5 bases). This CDR3 is built from 13 residues. Germline CDR1 MNHEY, CDR2 SMNVEV (reference sequence). The V and J ends lost 6 bases and 8 bases respectively, with 13 bases between them. The CDR3 DNA reads TGTGCCAGCAGAATCCAAACAGGTGGGGAGCTGTTTTTT. Protein: CASRIQTGGELFF.

The V and J genes are TRBV9 and TRBJ2-5, with D perhaps TRBD2 (6 bases). Germline CDR1 and CDR2: SGDLS and YYNGEE. The CDR3 has 14 residues. The germline V and J ends were trimmed by 2 bases and 1 base, with 9 bases remaining between them. In DNA, the CDR3 is TGTGCCAGCAGCGTGGAGCGGGCCCAAGAGACCCAGTACTTC. This gives the protein CASSVERAQETQYF.

The chain has TRBV4-3 and TRBJ1-1; a possible D gene is TRBD1 (5 bases). Deletions cut 4 bases from V and 6 bases from J, with 15 bases between. Germline V CDR1 and CDR2: LGHNA, YSLEER. This CDR3 contains 14 residues. CDR3 nucleotides: TGCGCCAGCAGCCTAGGTGGGCGGGGGGCTGAAGCTTTCTTT. It encodes CASSLGGRGAEAFF.

The chain has TRBV9 and TRBJ1-5; tentatively, D is TRBD1 (6 bases). This CDR3 contains 13 residues. V was trimmed by 3 bases and J by 9 bases, leaving 13 bases between them. CDR1 and CDR2 from the germline V gene are SGDLS and YYNGEE. CDR3 residues: CASSEQQTGPQHF. Written as DNA, the CDR3 is TGTGCCAGCAGCGAACAACAGACAGGGCCCCAGCATTTT.

The sample holds one count of this clone. CDR3 sequence reads: CATSRDLGAAYEQYF. CDR3 nucleotides: TGTGCCACCAGCAGAGATCTCGGAGCTGCCTACGAGCAGTACTTC. The V call is TRBV15, the J call TRBJ2-7, with D hard to call. This CDR3 has 15 amino acids. V was cut by 0 bases and J by 2 bases, with 11 bases left in between. Per germline, CDR1 LNHNV and CDR2 YYDKDF (reference sequence). The full variable domain, its missing parts supplied by reference TRBV15 and TRBJ2-7, is DAMVIQNPRYQVTQFGKPVTLSCSQTLNHNVMYWYQQKSSQAPKLLFHYYDKDFNNEADTPDNFQSRRPNTSFCFLDIRSPGLGDTAMYLCATSRDLGAAYEQYFGPGTRLTVT.

Points on this clone: The identical CDR3 is also encoded by other nucleotide sequences in the sample. The genes are TRBV7-3 and TRBJ2-5; 7 bases are a match to TRBD2. The germline V gene encodes CDR1 SGHTA and CDR2 FQGTGA. J was trimmed by 2 bases and V by 5 bases; bases with no gene match: 5. CDR3 length: 14 residues. This CDR3 is CASSPTGLQETQYF. As DNA, the CDR3 is TGTGCCAGCAGCCCTACGGGACTACAAGAGACCCAGTACTTC.

There are many counts of this clone. The chain recombines TRBV5-4 with TRBJ1-5, with D possibly TRBD1 on 5 matching bases. The CDR3 covers 14 residues. V lost 2 bases and J 1 base, leaving 7 bases between the germline ends. CDR1 and CDR2 from the germline V gene are SGHNT and YYREEE (reference sequence). The CDR3 DNA reads TGTGCCAGCAGCTTCGGGGGGAGCAATCAGCCCCAGCATTTT. It encodes CASSFGGSNQPQHF.

The CDR3 DNA is TGTGCCAGCAGTTATCAGGGACTATCGGGGGAGACCCAGTACTTC. It is translated as CASSYQGLSGETQYF. This chain joins TRBV6-5 and TRBJ2-5, with 7 bases lining up with TRBD2. This CDR3 has 15 residues. After removal of 3 bases from V and 5 bases from J, the junction contained 9 bases not matched to a gene. CDR1 is MNHEY and CDR2 is SVGAGI in the germline V gene.

This chain connects TRBV7-3 to TRBJ2-3, with 9 bases that match TRBD2. CDR1 is SGHTA and CDR2 is FQGTGA in the germline V gene. CDR3 size: 16 residues. Trimming removed 0 bases from V and 7 bases from J; junction bases left unmatched: 8. The CDR3: CASSLTLAGVGHTQYF. CDR3 DNA: TGTGCCAGCAGCTTAACGTTAGCGGGAGTGGGCCATACGCAGTATTTT.

The chain carries TRBV13 and TRBJ2-3; 8 bases are shared with TRBD2. Germline CDR1 and CDR2: PRHDT and FYEKMQ (reference sequence). V trimming: 3 bases; J trimming: 4 bases; junction bases outside the gene matches: 6. The CDR3 runs 15 residues. CDR3 sequence (DNA): TGTGCCAGCAGCTTTAGCGGGAAGAGCGCAGATACGCAGTATTTT. Its protein product is CASSFSGKSADTQYF.

This chain connects TRBV9 to TRBJ2-2; D is uncertain. The CDR3 runs 14 residues. From germline, CDR1 is SGDLS and CDR2 YYNGEE. V lost 0 bases and J 1 base, leaving 4 bases between the germline ends. The CDR3 DNA sequence: TGTGCCAGCAGCGTAGCAGTGAACACCGGGGAGCTGTTTTTT. Translated, it gives CASSVAVNTGELFF. Drawing the rest from reference TRBV9 and TRBJ2-2, the complete variable domain is DSGVTQTPKHLITATGQRVTLRCSPRSGDLSVYWYQQSLDQGLQFLIQYYNGEERAKGNILERFSAQQFPDLHSELNLSSLELGDSALYFCASSVAVNTGELFFGEGSRLTVL.

The chain combines TRBV7-7 with TRBJ2-7; tentative D call: TRBD1 (7 bases). V was cut by 1 base and J by 7 bases, with 11 bases left in between. The CDR3 extends over 13 amino acids. Germline V CDR1 and CDR2: SSHAT, FNYEAQ (reference sequence). CDR3 protein: CASSLDRGGEQYF. As DNA, the CDR3 is TGTGCCAGCAGCTTAGACAGGGGAGGAGAGCAGTACTTC.

The chain carries TRBV5-6 and TRBJ1-1, with 7 bases fitting TRBD1. The J segment lost 4 bases and the V segment lost 2 bases, leaving 5 bases of the junction unmatched. Germline values: CDR1 SGHDT, CDR2 YYEEEE. This CDR3 has 14 residues. The CDR3 DNA reads TGTGCCAGCAGCTTAGACAGGGCCCTCACTGAAGCTTTCTTT. Amino acid sequence: CASSLDRALTEAFF.

V and J are TRBV7-6 and TRBJ2-3; unclear D gene. The CDR3 extends over 13 amino acids. V lost 1 base and J 3 bases, leaving 5 bases between the germline ends. The germline V gene has CDR1 SGHVS and CDR2 FNYEAQ. The CDR3 region has the DNA TGTGCCAGCAGCTTAGGAGATACAGATACGCAGTATTTT. Amino acids: CASSLGDTDTQYF. Complete variable domain (other parts from reference TRBV7-6 and TRBJ2-3): GAGVSQSPRYKVTKRGQDVALRCDPISGHVSLYWYRQALGQGPEFLTYFNYEAQQDKSGLPNDRFSAERPEGSISTLTIQRTEQRDSAMYRCASSLGDTDTQYFGPGTRLTVL.

The chain couples TRBV27 to TRBJ2-7; possibly TRBD2 for D (6 bases). CDR1 MNHEY and CDR2 SMNVEV come from the germline V gene (reference sequence). V dropped 6 bases and J dropped 7 bases, with 16 bases sitting between them. The CDR3 has 13 amino acids. CDR3 in amino acids: CASRSAGLGEQYF. The CDR3 nucleotides read TGTGCCAGCAGATCGGCGGGGCTAGGGGAGCAGTACTTC.